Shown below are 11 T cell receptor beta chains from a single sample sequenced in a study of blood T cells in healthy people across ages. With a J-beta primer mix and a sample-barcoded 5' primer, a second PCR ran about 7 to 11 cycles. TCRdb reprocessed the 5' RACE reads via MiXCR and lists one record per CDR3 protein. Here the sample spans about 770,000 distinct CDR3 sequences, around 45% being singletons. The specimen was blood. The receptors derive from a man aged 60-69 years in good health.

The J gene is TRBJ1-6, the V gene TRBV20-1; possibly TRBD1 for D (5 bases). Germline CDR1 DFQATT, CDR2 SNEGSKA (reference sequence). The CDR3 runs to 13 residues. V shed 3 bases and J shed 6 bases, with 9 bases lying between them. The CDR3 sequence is CSASYGGNSPLHF. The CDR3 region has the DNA TGCAGTGCTAGTTACGGGGGTAATTCACCCCTCCACTTT.

The CDR3 sequence is CASRGTSGPNEQFF. The CDR3 nucleotides are TGTGCCAGCAGAGGGACTAGCGGGCCTAATGAGCAGTTCTTC. The chain recombines TRBV2 with TRBJ2-1; 12 nucleotides match TRBD2. Looked up from germline, CDR1 is SNHLY and CDR2 is FYNNEI. J lost 7 bases, V lost 6 bases, and 4 bases had no gene match. This CDR3 contains 14 residues.

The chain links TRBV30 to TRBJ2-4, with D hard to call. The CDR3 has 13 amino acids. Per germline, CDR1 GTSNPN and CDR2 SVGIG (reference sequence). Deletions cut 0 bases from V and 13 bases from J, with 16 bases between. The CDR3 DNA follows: TGTGCCTGGAGTGTGGATGTCCCTACGTCGCAGTACTTC. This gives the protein CAWSVDVPTSQYF.

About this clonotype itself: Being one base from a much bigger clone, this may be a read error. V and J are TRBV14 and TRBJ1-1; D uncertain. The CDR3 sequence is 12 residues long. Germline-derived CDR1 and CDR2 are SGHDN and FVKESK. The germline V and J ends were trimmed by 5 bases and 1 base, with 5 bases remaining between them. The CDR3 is CASSSKNTEAFF. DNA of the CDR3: TGTGCCAGCAGCTCGAAGAACACTGAAGCTTTCTTT.

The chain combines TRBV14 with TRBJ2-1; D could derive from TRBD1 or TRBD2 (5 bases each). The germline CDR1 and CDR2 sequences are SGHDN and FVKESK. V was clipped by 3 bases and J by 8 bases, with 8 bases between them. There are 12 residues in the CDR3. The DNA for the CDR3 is TGTGCCAGCAGCCAGGGACGGGATGAGCAGTTCTTC. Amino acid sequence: CASSQGRDEQFF.

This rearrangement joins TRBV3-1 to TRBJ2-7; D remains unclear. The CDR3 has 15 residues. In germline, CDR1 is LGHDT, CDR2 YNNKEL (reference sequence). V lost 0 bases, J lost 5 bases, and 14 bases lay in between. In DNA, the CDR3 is TGTGCCAGCAGCCAAGAACCTAACCCGTCTCACGAGCAGTACTTC. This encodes CASSQEPNPSHEQYF.

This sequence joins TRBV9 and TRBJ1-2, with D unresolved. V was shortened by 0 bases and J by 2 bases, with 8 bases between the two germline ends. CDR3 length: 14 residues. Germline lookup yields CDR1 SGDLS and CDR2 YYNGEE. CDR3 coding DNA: TGTGCCAGCAGCGTAGGGACCGGCAACTATGGCTACACCTTC. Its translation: CASSVGTGNYGYTF.

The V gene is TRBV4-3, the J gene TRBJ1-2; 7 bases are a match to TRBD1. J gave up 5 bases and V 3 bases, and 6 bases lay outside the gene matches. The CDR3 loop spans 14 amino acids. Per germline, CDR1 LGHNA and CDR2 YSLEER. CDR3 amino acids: CASSQTGLKYGYTF. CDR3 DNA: TGCGCCAGCAGCCAGACAGGGTTGAAGTATGGCTACACCTTC.

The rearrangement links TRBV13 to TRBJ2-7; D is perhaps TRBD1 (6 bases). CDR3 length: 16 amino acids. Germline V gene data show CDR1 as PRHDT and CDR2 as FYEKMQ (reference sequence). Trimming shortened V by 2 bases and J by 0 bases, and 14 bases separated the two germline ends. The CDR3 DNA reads TGTGCCAGCAGCTTATTTAAAACAGGGCACTCCTACGAGCAGTACTTC. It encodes CASSLFKTGHSYEQYF.

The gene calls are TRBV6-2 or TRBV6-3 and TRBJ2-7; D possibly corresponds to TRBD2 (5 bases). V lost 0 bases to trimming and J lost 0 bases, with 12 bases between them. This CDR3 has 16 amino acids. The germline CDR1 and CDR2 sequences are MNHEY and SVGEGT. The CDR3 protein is CASSYSLSGSSYEQYF. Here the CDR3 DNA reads TGTGCCAGCAGTTACTCACTAAGTGGGAGCTCCTACGAGCAGTACTTC.

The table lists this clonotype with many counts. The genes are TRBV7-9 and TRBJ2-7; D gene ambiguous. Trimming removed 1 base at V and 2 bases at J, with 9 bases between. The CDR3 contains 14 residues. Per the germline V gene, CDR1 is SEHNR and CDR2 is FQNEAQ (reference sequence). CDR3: CASSLGDNPYEQYF. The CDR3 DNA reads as TGTGCCAGCAGCTTAGGAGACAATCCCTACGAGCAGTACTTC.